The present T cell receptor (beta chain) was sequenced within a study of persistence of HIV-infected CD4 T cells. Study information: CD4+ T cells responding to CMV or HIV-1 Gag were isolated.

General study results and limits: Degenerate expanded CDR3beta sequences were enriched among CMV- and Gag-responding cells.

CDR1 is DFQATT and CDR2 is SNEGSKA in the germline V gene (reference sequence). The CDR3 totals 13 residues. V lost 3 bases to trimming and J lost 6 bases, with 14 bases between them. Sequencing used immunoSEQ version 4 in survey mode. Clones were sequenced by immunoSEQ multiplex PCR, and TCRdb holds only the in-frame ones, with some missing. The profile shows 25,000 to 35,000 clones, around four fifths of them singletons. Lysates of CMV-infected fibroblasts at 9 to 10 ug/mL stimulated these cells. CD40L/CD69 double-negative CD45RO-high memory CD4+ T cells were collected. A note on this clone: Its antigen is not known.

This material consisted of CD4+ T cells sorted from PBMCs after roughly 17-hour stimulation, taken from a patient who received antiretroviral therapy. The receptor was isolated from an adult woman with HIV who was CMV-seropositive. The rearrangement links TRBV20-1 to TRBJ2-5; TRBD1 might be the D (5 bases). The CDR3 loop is CSASMTAGKTQYF. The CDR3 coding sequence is TGCAGTGCTAGTATGACAGCAGGGAAGACCCAGTACTTC.